The T cell receptor beta chain under discussion was sequenced for a study of identical twins. A universal primer site was created by template switching, with the cDNA bearing unique molecular identifiers. TCRdb reprocessed the 5' RACE reads with MiXCR, giving one entry per CDR3 protein. The table has 450,000 to 650,000 distinct CDR3 sequences, nearly 15% seen once. The CDR3 totals 16 residues. CDR1 MNHNS and CDR2 SASEGT come from the germline V gene. V trimming: 7 bases; J trimming: 1 base; junction bases outside the gene matches: 11. This clonotype was recorded a few times. Separately, the same data were catalogued under a study of yellow fever vaccine responses in identical twins. Per that paper: Twins' T cell vaccine responses reportedly looked partly convergent, partly personalized.

The TCR was taken from a woman aged 18 to 35 in good health. The chain carries TRBV6-1 and TRBJ2-3, with 7 bases identical to TRBD1. Sequencing used CD4+ T cells sorted from blood. The CDR3 coding sequence is TGTGCCAGCACACGGACAGGAGTGATTGGCACAGATACGCAGTATTTT. This sequence encodes CASTRTGVIGTDTQYF.